The 10 T cell receptor beta chains listed next were all sequenced from one sample in a study of blood T cell repertoires in COVID-19. Using immunoSEQ multiplex PCR, the repertoire was profiled, and TCRdb retains in-frame clones only, with some absent. The data hold around 300,000 clones, with 80% to 90% observed a single time. Material: PBMCs or T cells enriched from blood (not recorded which). The source of these receptors is a woman younger than 30 who had recovered from COVID-19.

V gene TRBV6-6 combines with J gene TRBJ1-5; D gene unclear. The CDR3 is 14 amino acids. Trimming took off 7 bases at V and 4 bases at J, with 14 bases between the two ends. The germline CDR1 and CDR2 sequences are MNHNY and SVGAGI (reference sequence). CDR3 residues: CASTVINPNQPQHF. CDR3 bases: TGTGCCAGCACGGTGATAAACCCAAATCAGCCCCAGCATTTT.

The J gene is TRBJ2-1, the V gene TRBV13, with D uncertain. The CDR3 consists of 14 residues. Germline lookup yields CDR1 PRHDT and CDR2 FYEKMQ (reference sequence). Trimming cost V 1 base and J 8 bases, with 12 bases left between them. CDR3 protein: CASSLVGSRDEQFF. As DNA, the CDR3 is TGTGCCAGCAGCTTAGTCGGTAGCCGCGATGAGCAGTTCTTC.

The chain recombines TRBV5-4 with TRBJ1-1; TRBD1 might be the D (5 bases). This CDR3 comprises 15 residues. Germline V lookup: CDR1 SGHNT, CDR2 YYREEE (reference sequence). V gave up 3 bases and J gave up 2 bases, with 14 bases separating them. The CDR3 DNA reads TGTGCCAGCAGCTCAAAAGACAGTTCAAACACTGAAGCTTTCTTT. Translation: CASSSKDSSNTEAFF.

The V gene is TRBV30, the J gene TRBJ2-7; TRBD1 aligns across 12 bases. The CDR3 is made up of 17 amino acids. Trimming removed 1 base from V and 3 bases from J; junction bases left unmatched: 10. CDR1 and CDR2 (germline): GTSNPN, SVGIG (reference sequence). The CDR3 reads CAWSGGTGGLQGYEQYF. CDR3 coding DNA: TGTGCCTGGAGTGGGGGGACAGGGGGCCTTCAAGGCTACGAGCAGTACTTC. Complete variable domain (other parts from reference TRBV30 and TRBJ2-7): SQTIHQWPATLVQPVGSPLSLECTVEGTSNPNLYWYRQAAGRGLQLLFYSVGIGQISSEVPQNLSASRPQDRQFILSSKKLLLSDSGFYLCAWSGGTGGLQGYEQYFGPGTRLTVT.

Remarks on this clone: This same CDR3 is encoded by further DNA sequences in the sample. V usage is TRBV11-2 and J usage is TRBJ2-5; D is unresolved. The germline V and J ends were trimmed by 4 bases and 2 bases, with 2 bases remaining between them. Looked up from germline, CDR1 is SGHAT and CDR2 is FQNNGV. The CDR3 extends over 11 amino acids. CDR3 protein: CASSSQETQYF. The CDR3, as DNA: TGTGCCAGCAGCTCACAAGAGACCCAGTACTTC.

Concerning this clone itself: Relative to the germline gene, one junction end is altered; a read error may explain this. This chain connects TRBV5-1 to TRBJ2-1; TRBD1 agrees at 7 bases. Germline CDR1 and CDR2: SGHRS and YFSETQ. CDR3 length: 14 amino acids. CDR3 DNA: TGCGCCAGCACCTTGACAGGGACCTACAATGAGCAGTTCTTC. It codes for CASTLTGTYNEQFF.

This chain connects TRBV5-1 to TRBJ1-1; 9 bases are shared with TRBD1. The germline V gene encodes CDR1 SGHRS and CDR2 YFSETQ. V lost 0 bases and J lost 5; bases outside the gene matches: 8. The CDR3 has 16 amino acids. The CDR3, as DNA: TGCGCCAGCAGCTTGGACCGGACAGGGGCGAGTACTGAAGCTTTCTTT. It translates to CASSLDRTGASTEAFF. The entire variable domain, with the rest obtained from reference TRBV5-1 and TRBJ1-1, is as follows: KAGVTQTPRYLIKTRGQQVTLSCSPISGHRSVSWYQQTPGQGLQFLFEYFSETQRNKGNFPGRFSGRQFSNSRSEMNVSTLELGDSALYLCASSLDRTGASTEAFFGQGTRLTVV.

The chain couples TRBV9 to TRBJ2-2; a weak D match, TRBD2 (6 bases). The V gene lost 3 bases and the J gene lost 1 base, with 10 bases spanning the gap. Germline assignment: CDR1 SGDLS and CDR2 YYNGEE. The CDR3 has 15 amino acids. CDR3 loop: CASSAGLWNTGELFF. CDR3 DNA: TGTGCCAGCAGCGCGGGACTTTGGAACACCGGGGAGCTGTTTTTT.

The J gene is TRBJ1-3, the V gene TRBV11-2, with unresolved D. V lost 5 bases and J lost 0, with 14 bases in between. This CDR3 has 16 amino acids. Germline CDR1 reads SGHAT; CDR2 reads FQNNGV. The CDR3 spells CASSLGRRDSGNTIYF. The CDR3 region has the DNA TGTGCCAGCAGCCTAGGAAGACGGGACTCTGGAAACACCATATATTTT. The variable domain in full, completed from reference TRBV11-2 and TRBJ1-3, reads EAGVAQSPRYKIIEKRQSVAFWCNPISGHATLYWYQQILGQGPKLLIQFQNNGVVDDSQLPKDRFSAERLKGVDSTLKIQPAKLEDSAVYLCASSLGRRDSGNTIYFGEGSWLTVV.

The V gene is TRBV11-2, the J gene TRBJ2-1; 9 nucleotides agree with TRBD2. V shed 2 bases, J shed 10 bases, and the junction held 9 bases outside the gene matches. The germline CDR1 and CDR2 sequences are SGHAT and FQNNGV. The length of the CDR3 is 15 residues. The CDR3 region is CASSLLGLAEPEQFF. The CDR3 DNA reads as TGTGCCAGCAGCTTACTGGGACTAGCAGAACCGGAGCAGTTCTTC.